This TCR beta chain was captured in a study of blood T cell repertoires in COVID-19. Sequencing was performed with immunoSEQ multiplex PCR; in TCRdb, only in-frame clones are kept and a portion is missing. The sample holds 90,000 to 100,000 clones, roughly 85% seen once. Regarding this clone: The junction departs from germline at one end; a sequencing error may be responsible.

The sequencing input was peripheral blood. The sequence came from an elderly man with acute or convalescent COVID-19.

The CDR3 nucleotides are TGTGCTAGCAGCTTAGGTTCAGGGGCCGAGCAGTACTTC. Encoded protein: CASSLGSGAEQYF. This sequence joins TRBV7-7 and TRBJ2-7; D might be TRBD1 (6 bases). The CDR3 totals 13 residues. The V gene's germline CDR1 is SSHAT and CDR2 FNYEAQ (reference sequence).